What follows is one TCR beta chain and its context. Its antigen has not been determined. No quality values exist for individual bases; no much larger clone is one base distant. This sample is drawn from a study of OX40 agonist ivuxolimab in advanced cancers. With respect to the entire study: The costimulatory receptor OX40 (CD134) was targeted by ivuxolimab, a fully human IgG2 agonistic monoclonal antibody. Intravenous ivuxolimab was administered to patients every 2 weeks at six dose levels: 0.01, 0.1, 0.3, 1.5, 3 and 10 mg/kg. Of the roughly 50 dose-escalation patients, hepatocellular carcinoma was present in around 20, melanoma in roughly 15, renal cell carcinoma in 9 and head and neck cancer in 9. In the dose-escalation cohort, around four fifths of patients were male, and the mean age was 60 years with a range of roughly 20 to 79. Prior anti-PD-1, anti-PD-L1 or anti-CTLA-4 therapy was permitted, and about two fifths of dose-escalation patients had received checkpoint inhibitors. Partial responses occurred in three dose-escalation patients, of whom one had hepatocellular carcinoma and two had cutaneous melanoma. The point of sequencing TCRbeta in the periphery was to test whether ivuxolimab changed TCR sequence diversity and drove clonal T-cell expansion. The paper reports the monotherapy dose-escalation portion (N ≈ 50 patients) of the phase I ivuxolimab trial. Overall study outcomes, separate from this receptor: After ivuxolimab, more expanded clones were found on average in CD8+ T cells than in CD4+ T cells. The antigen specificity of the clonally expanded peripheral T cells was not determined. Low levels of normalized T-cell clonal expansion were also seen in some patients who did not respond. In partial responders in the 0.1-3.0 mg/kg groups, normalized peripheral clonal expansion was found to be among the lowest, especially among CD8+ T cells. Clonal expansion of both CD4+ and CD8+ blood T cells was observed from baseline to week 6 at doses 0.1 to 3.0 mg/kg.

The germline V gene yields SGHDT for CDR1 and YYEEEE for CDR2. V and J lose 3 bases and 4 bases, and a span of 20 bases separates them. Its CDR3 holds 16 amino acids, cysteine through phenylalanine. Only the CDR3 region is kept as DNA, spanning 48 bases read in frame from base 1. For sequencing of the TCRbeta CDR3 region, genomic DNA was extracted from the sorted cells. The immunoSEQ Assay was used for sequencing of TCRbeta CDR3 regions. Held by TCRdb, this immuneACCESS table contains in-frame sequences only and omits some clones. Under half of the omission traces to an unresolved V gene where checked; the cause of the rest is unknown. The sample table contains some 86,000 clones; only one count was recorded for approximately 90% of them. The top ten clones comprise approximately 1.5% of the sample. Patients with autoimmune disease history or receiving systemic immunosuppression were excluded from the trial. In every dose cohort, peripheral blood was drawn for TCR sequencing at baseline, cycle 4 day 1, and cycle 7 day 1. Samples were obtained from an open-label, multicenter, first-in-human phase I dose-escalation trial of ivuxolimab. Adults with locally advanced or metastatic melanoma, renal cell carcinoma, hepatocellular carcinoma or head and neck squamous cell carcinoma were enrolled in the trial. Before TCR sequencing, CD4+ and CD8+ T cells were separately sorted from peripheral blood.

The rearrangement joined TRBV5-6 to TRBJ2-7; possibly the D gene is TRBD2, per 7 matching bases. This clonotype originated in an adult with an advanced solid tumor such as melanoma, head and neck, liver or kidney cancer. The sequenced sample was CD4+ or CD8+ T cells sorted from blood, obtained in a trial of the OX40 agonist ivuxolimab. The bases are TGTGCCAGCAGCTCACAGGGAGGGACGTACAGTTACGAGCAGTACTTC. This encodes CASSSQGGTYSYEQYF. Reference TRBV5-6 and TRBJ2-7 proteins supply the regions before and after the CDR3; the full variable domain is: DAGVTQSPTHLIKTRGQQVTLRCSPKSGHDTVSWYQQALGQGPQFIFQYYEEEERQRGNFPDRFSGHQFPNYSSELNVNALLLGDSALYLCASSSQGGTYSYEQYFGPGTRLTVT.